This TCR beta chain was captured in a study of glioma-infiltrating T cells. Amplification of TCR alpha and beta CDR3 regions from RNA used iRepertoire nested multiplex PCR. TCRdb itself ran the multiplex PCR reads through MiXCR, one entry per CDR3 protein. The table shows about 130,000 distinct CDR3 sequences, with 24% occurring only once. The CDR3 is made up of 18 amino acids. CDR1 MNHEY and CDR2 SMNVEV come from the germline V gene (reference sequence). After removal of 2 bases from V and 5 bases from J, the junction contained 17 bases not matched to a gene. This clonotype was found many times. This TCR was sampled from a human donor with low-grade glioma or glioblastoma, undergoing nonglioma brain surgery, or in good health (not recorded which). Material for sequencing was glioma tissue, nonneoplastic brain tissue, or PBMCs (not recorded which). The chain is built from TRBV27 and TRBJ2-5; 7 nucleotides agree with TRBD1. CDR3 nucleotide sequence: TGTGCCAGCAGTTTAGGAAGGGGGCGAGGGAAGGGGTTTGAGACCCAGTACTTC. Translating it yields CASSLGRGRGKGFETQYF.